This T cell receptor (beta chain) was captured in a study of siplizumab effects on memory and regulatory T cells. Study findings and constraints: Proliferating siplizumab-culture Tregs lacked confirmation of suppressive function.

The CDR3 totals 13 residues. V lost 5 bases and J lost 5, with 10 bases in between. Germline CDR1 reads SGHDT; CDR2 reads YYEEEE. Roughly 10^5 TCR templates underwent assay in each sample. This table comes from immunoSEQ multiplex PCR, and its TCRdb copy is limited to in-frame clones, with some not included. The table shows roughly 64,000 clones, with around 96% occurring only once. About this clone: What it binds is unknown.

The chain joins TRBV5-6 to TRBJ1-4; a weak D match, TRBD1 (5 bases). The TCR was taken from a human donor in good health. The specimen sequenced was naive CD8+ T cells sorted from blood. The CDR3 spells CASSGGINEKLFF. The CDR3 nucleotides are TGTGCCAGCAGTGGGGGGATCAATGAAAAACTGTTTTTT. Complete variable domain (other parts from reference TRBV5-6 and TRBJ1-4): DAGVTQSPTHLIKTRGQQVTLRCSPKSGHDTVSWYQQALGQGPQFIFQYYEEEERQRGNFPDRFSGHQFPNYSSELNVNALLLGDSALYLCASSGGINEKLFFGSGTQLSVL.